The next 2 T cell receptor beta chains were all read from a single sample in a study of identical twins (TCRdb year 2016). The protocol used for the library was 5' RACE. Sequencing used an Illumina HiSeq 2000. TCRdb reran the public reads through fastp at Q25 and MiXCR, keeping productive beta chains. Rows with a matching CDR3 protein are joined into one entry that keeps the most common DNA and genes. The sample records around 240,000 distinct CDR3 sequences, roughly 7% of which are singletons. Under 4% of the sample rests with the top ten. The same sample was also used in a study of yellow fever vaccine responses in identical twins.

The specimen sequenced was memory (CD45RO+) T cells sorted from blood. The cell subset or site label, read with the paper, signifies: CD45RO+ enriched T cells. The receptors here all came from a woman aged 18-30 years in good health.

This clonotype occurred many times. The chain has TRBV20-1 and TRBJ2-5; 12 bases are shared with TRBD2. The CDR3 has 15 amino acids. Germline CDR1 and CDR2: DFQATT and SNEGSKA (reference sequence). The V and J ends lost 5 bases and 7 bases, in that order; junction bases with no gene match: 11. The DNA for the CDR3 is TGCAGTGCTTCCAGGACTAGCGGGAAGGACGGGACCCAGTACTTC. This translates into CSASRTSGKDGTQYF.

This clonotype has only a few counts. The chain couples TRBV10-3 to TRBJ2-5, with 9 bases aligning to TRBD2. J was trimmed by 5 bases and V by 5 bases; bases with no gene match: 0. CDR1 and CDR2 (germline): ENHRY, SYGVKD. This CDR3 comprises 12 residues. CDR3 residues: CAISSGGETQYF. CDR3 nucleotide sequence: TGTGCCATCAGTAGCGGGGGGGAGACCCAGTACTTC.